These T cell receptor beta chains were read from a single sample in a study of beta chain features in type 1 diabetes. Libraries were prepared by immunoSEQ multiplex PCR; TCRdb keeps only in-frame clonotypes and omits some of them. The sample has 500,000 to 850,000 clones; over 11% are singletons. The sample comprised naive CD4+ T cells from blood. The receptors were gathered from a man between 18 and 35 years old with type 1 diabetes. The CDR3 runs from the conserved cysteine through the conserved F or W. The D gene is left open where the match is weak. Rows give clone size only sometimes, using once, few, many, or a class for an expanded clone.

j_gene,abundance,d_gene,v_gene,CDR3aa,CDR3nt
TRBJ1-1,few,.,TRBV29-1,CSIDTVQNTEAFF,TGCAGCATTGACACAGTCCAAAACACTGAAGCTTTCTTT
TRBJ2-7,.,TRBD2,TRBV18,CASSPPGRGWEQYF,TGTGCCAGCTCACCACCGGGGAGGGGTTGGGAGCAGTACTTC
TRBJ1-4,.,.,TRBV30,CAWQLGAAEKLFF,TGTGCCTGGCAGCTTGGGGCTGCGGAAAAACTGTTTTTT
TRBJ1-6,few,TRBD1,TRBV7-2,CASSSTGGNSPLHF,TGTGCCAGCAGCTCTACAGGGGGCAATTCACCCCTCCACTTT
TRBJ1-5,few,.,TRBV19,CASSMVDGRLNQPQHF,TGTGCCAGTAGTATGGTAGATGGGCGACTCAATCAGCCCCAGCATTTT
TRBJ2-2,few,TRBD2,TRBV5-1,CASSLLLAGNTGELFF,TGCGCCAGCAGCCTACTACTAGCGGGGAACACCGGGGAGCTGTTTTTT
TRBJ2-7,few,.,TRBV11-2,CASSFSPGEQYF,TGTGCCAGCAGCTTCTCCCCGGGGGAGCAGTACTTC
TRBJ2-3,few,.,TRBV10-3,CASAERADTDTQYF,TGTGCCTCAGCCGAGCGGGCTGACACAGATACGCAGTATTTT
TRBJ1-4,few,.,TRBV6-5,CASSYMGGTNEKLFF,TGTGCCAGCAGTTATATGGGCGGCACTAATGAAAAACTGTTTTTT
TRBJ1-1,.,.,TRBV6-5,CASMRRTEAFF,TGTGCCAGCATGCGTAGGACTGAAGCTTTCTTT
TRBJ2-3,.,.,TRBV21-1,CASSKNNRGGADTQYF,TGTGCCAGCAGCAAAAACAACCGGGGGGGCGCAGATACGCAGTATTTT
TRBJ2-7,few,TRBD2,TRBV7-2,CASSPAGTSQEQYF,TGTGCCAGCAGCCCGGCCGGGACTAGTCAAGAGCAGTACTTC
TRBJ2-7,.,.,TRBV11-2,CASSLDSAAPYEQYF,TGTGCCAGCAGCTTAGATTCGGCAGCACCCTACGAGCAGTACTTC
TRBJ1-5,.,TRBD1,TRBV2,CASSVGTGGGQPQHF,TGTGCCAGCAGTGTCGGGACAGGGGGCGGTCAGCCCCAGCATTTT
TRBJ2-7,.,.,TRBV30,CAWSVRGPQYF,TGTGCCTGGAGTGTACGGGGACCTCAGTACTTC
TRBJ1-1,.,.,TRBV10-3,CAISDYGPENTEAFF,TGTGCCATCAGTGACTACGGACCCGAAAACACTGAAGCTTTCTTT
TRBJ2-1,few,TRBD2,TRBV11-2,CASSLRTSGIHEQFF,TGTGCCAGCAGCTTGAGGACTAGCGGGATCCATGAGCAGTTCTTC
TRBJ2-5,.,TRBD1,TRBV7-3,CASSFRDSQETQYF,TGTGCCAGCAGCTTCCGGGACAGCCAAGAGACCCAGTACTTC
TRBJ2-6,.,.,TRBV6-5,CASRTPSSGANVLTF,TGTGCCAGCAGGACACCTAGCTCTGGGGCCAACGTCCTGACTTTC
TRBJ2-5,.,.,TRBV30,CAWSGTGNQETQYF,TGTGCCTGGAGTGGAACAGGGAACCAAGAGACCCAGTACTTC
TRBJ1-6,few,.,TRBV14,CASSQGRSSYNSPLHF,TGTGCCAGCAGCCAAGGCAGGAGCTCCTATAATTCACCCCTCCACTTT
TRBJ2-6,few,.,TRBV2,CARVQTLGANVLTF,TGTGCCAGGGTACAGACTCTCGGGGCCAACGTCCTGACTTTC
TRBJ2-3,.,TRBD2,TRBV5-1,CASSLDGSGSTDTQYF,TGCGCCAGCAGCTTGGATGGTAGCGGGAGCACAGATACGCAGTATTTT
TRBJ2-1,.,TRBD1,TRBV7-9,CASSLERDRVYNEQFF,TGTGCCAGCAGCTTAGAGAGGGACAGGGTCTACAATGAGCAGTTCTTC
TRBJ1-3,.,.,TRBV30,CARTQVSGNTIYF,TGTGCGCGGACCCAGGTGTCTGGAAACACCATATATTTT
TRBJ2-5,.,TRBD1,TRBV2,CASIRTGDPETQYF,TGTGCCAGCATCCGGACAGGGGATCCGGAGACCCAGTACTTC
TRBJ1-4,.,.,TRBV14,CASSGKGRRTEKLFF,TGTGCCAGCAGCGGCAAGGGGCGGCGTACTGAAAAACTGTTTTTT
TRBJ1-2,.,.,TRBV19,CASSAGSHYGYTF,TGTGCCAGTAGCGCAGGATCCCACTATGGCTACACCTTC
TRBJ2-7,.,.,TRBV21-1,CASSKEGRFYEQYF,TGTGCCAGCAGCAAAGAGGGCAGATTTTACGAGCAGTACTTC
TRBJ2-7,.,.,TRBV29-1,CSVEDEGGLEAEQYF,TGCAGCGTTGAAGATGAGGGGGGCCTAGAGGCCGAGCAGTACTTC
TRBJ2-2,few,.,TRBV11-2,CASSLQGPGELFF,TGTGCCAGCAGCTTACAGGGGCCCGGGGAGCTGTTTTTT
TRBJ2-5,few,.,TRBV6-6,CASSSHSEETQYF,TGTGCCAGCAGCTCCCACAGCGAAGAGACCCAGTACTTC
TRBJ2-5,.,.,TRBV4-1,CASSQGARLQQETQYF,TGCGCCAGCAGCCAAGGAGCCCGCCTTCAACAAGAGACCCAGTACTTC
TRBJ2-3,few,.,TRBV28,CASSIPDDTQYF,TGTGCCAGCAGCATTCCAGATGATACGCAGTATTTT
TRBJ2-4,few,.,TRBV27,CASSPNGGPGYF,TGTGCCAGCAGTCCGAATGGGGGGCCCGGGTACTTC
TRBJ2-1,.,TRBD2,TRBV5-1,CASSLGPGLGIFGANEQFF,TGCGCCAGCAGCTTGGGACCCGGACTAGGAATATTTGGGGCCAATGAGCAGTTCTTC
TRBJ2-3,.,.,TRBV15,CATSTPELLNVDTQYF,TGTGCCACCAGCACTCCGGAGCTACTTAACGTGGATACGCAGTATTTT
TRBJ2-5,.,.,TRBV5-1,CASSPENGQETQYF,TGCGCCAGCAGCCCGGAAAATGGGCAAGAGACCCAGTACTTC
TRBJ2-7,.,.,TRBV20-1,CSARRAYEQYF,TGCAGTGCTAGGAGGGCCTACGAGCAGTACTTC
TRBJ2-7,.,TRBD1,TRBV6-5,CASSRDSFYEQYF,TGTGCCAGCAGTCGGGACAGTTTTTACGAGCAGTACTTC
TRBJ2-4,.,TRBD2,TRBV7-2,CASSPPGLAGDIQYF,TGTGCCAGCAGCCCACCCGGACTAGCGGGGGACATTCAGTACTTC
TRBJ2-7,.,TRBD1,TRBV6-6,CASSPDRAYEQYF,TGTGCCAGCAGCCCCGACAGGGCCTACGAGCAGTACTTC
TRBJ2-1,many,.,TRBV14,CASSQGSSHSEQFF,TGTGCCAGCAGCCAAGGATCTAGCCACTCTGAGCAGTTCTTC
TRBJ2-4,few,.,TRBV5-6,CASSLYGGGLAKNIQYF,TGTGCCAGCAGCTTGTATGGCGGGGGCCTAGCCAAAAACATTCAGTACTTC
TRBJ1-2,.,.,TRBV18,CASSRGEGAYGYTF,TGTGCCAGCTCACGCGGTGAAGGTGCCTATGGCTACACCTTC
TRBJ1-2,few,.,TRBV19,CASSSSTHGYTF,TGTGCCAGTAGTTCGTCCACTCATGGCTACACCTTC
TRBJ2-7,.,.,TRBV5-1,CASSLGHPSSYEQYF,TGCGCCAGCAGCCTGGGGCACCCGAGCTCCTACGAGCAGTACTTC
TRBJ1-2,few,TRBD1,TRBV5-6,CASSSIHNDRGYYGYTF,TGTGCCAGCAGCTCAATCCATAATGACAGGGGCTACTATGGCTACACCTTC
TRBJ2-7,.,TRBD1,TRBV7-2,CASSYPGQGLYEQYF,TGTGCCAGCAGCTACCCGGGACAGGGGCTCTACGAGCAGTACTTC
TRBJ2-7,few,.,TRBV9,CASSTRANYEQYF,TGTGCCAGCAGCACCCGGGCCAACTACGAGCAGTACTTC
TRBJ2-7,.,TRBD1,TRBV4-1,CASSPPDRGPGEQYF,TGCGCCAGCAGCCCCCCGGACAGGGGGCCGGGCGAGCAGTACTTC
TRBJ2-7,few,.,TRBV30,CAWSRSRPTYEQYF,TGTGCCTGGAGTAGAAGTAGGCCAACCTACGAGCAGTACTTC
TRBJ2-3,few,.,TRBV5-1,CASTLHGARQDTQYF,TGCGCCAGCACCCTCCACGGGGCCCGCCAAGATACGCAGTATTTT
TRBJ2-1,few,.,TRBV29-1,CSVEWVGHGTYNEQFF,TGCAGCGTTGAATGGGTCGGACACGGAACATACAATGAGCAGTTCTTC